This T cell receptor beta chain was recovered during a study of tumor-infiltrating lymphocytes in localized non-small cell lung cancer. TCRdb keeps only in-frame clones here, not all; method: immunoSEQ multiplex PCR. The table lists 12,000 or so clones, less than 85% of them singletons. Study-level findings and limits: Different pieces of the same tissue were used for each assay. Compared with uninvolved lung, tumors showed higher T cell infiltration by TCRbeta sequencing. T-cell fraction did not differ between immunotypes IM1 and IM2.

As for this clone: Its antigen is still unknown.

Trimming left V 3 bases short and J 7 bases short, with 16 bases between. The germline gives CDR1 LGHNA, CDR2 YSLEER. The CDR3 loop spans 15 amino acids. The sample taken for sequencing was lung tumor tissue. V is TRBV4-3 and J is TRBJ2-1; tentative D call: TRBD2 (6 bases). The sequence was collected from a human donor with non-small cell lung cancer. In DNA, the CDR3 is TGCGCCAGCAGCCAGCAGGGTCGGAGCGGGAATGAGCAGTTCTTC. Amino acid sequence: CASSQQGRSGNEQFF.